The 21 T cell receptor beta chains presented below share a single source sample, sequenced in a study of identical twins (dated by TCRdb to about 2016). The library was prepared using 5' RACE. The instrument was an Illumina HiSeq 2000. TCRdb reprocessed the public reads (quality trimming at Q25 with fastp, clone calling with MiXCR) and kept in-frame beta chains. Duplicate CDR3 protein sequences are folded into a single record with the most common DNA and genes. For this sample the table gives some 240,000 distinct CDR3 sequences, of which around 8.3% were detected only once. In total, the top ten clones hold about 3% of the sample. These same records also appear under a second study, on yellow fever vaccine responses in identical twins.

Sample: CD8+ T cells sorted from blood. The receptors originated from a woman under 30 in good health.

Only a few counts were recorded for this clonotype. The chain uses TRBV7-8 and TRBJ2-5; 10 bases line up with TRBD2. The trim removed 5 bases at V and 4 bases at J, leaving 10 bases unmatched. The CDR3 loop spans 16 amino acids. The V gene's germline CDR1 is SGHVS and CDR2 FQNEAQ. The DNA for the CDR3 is TGTGCCAGCAGCCCACGACTAGCGGGTGGATCAGAGACCCAGTACTTC. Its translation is CASSPRLAGGSETQYF.

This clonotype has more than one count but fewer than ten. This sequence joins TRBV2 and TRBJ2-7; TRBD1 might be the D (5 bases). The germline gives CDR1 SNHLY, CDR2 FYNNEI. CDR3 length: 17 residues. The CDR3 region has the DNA TGTACCATCAGTCCAGGACAAATTTTTAGAGGTAACTACGAGCAGTACTTC. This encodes CTISPGQIFRGNYEQYF. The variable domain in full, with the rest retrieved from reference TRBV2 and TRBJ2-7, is EPEVTQTPSHQVTQMGQEVILRCVPISNHLYFYWYRQILGQKVEFLVSFYNNEISEKSEIFDDQFSVERPDGSNFTLKIRSTKLEDSAMYFCTISPGQIFRGNYEQYFGPGTRLTVT.

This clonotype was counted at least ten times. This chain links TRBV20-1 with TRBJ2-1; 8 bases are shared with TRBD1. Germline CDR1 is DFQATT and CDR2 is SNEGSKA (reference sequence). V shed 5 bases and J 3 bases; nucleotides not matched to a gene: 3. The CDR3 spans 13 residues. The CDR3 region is CSAWGQDYNEQFF. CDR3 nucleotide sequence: TGCAGTGCTTGGGGACAGGACTACAATGAGCAGTTCTTC.

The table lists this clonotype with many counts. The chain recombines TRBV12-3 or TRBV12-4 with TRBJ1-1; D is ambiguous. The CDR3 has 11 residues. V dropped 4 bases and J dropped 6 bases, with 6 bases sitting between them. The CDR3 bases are TGTGCCAGCAGTTCTTGGCCTGAAGCTTTCTTT. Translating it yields CASSSWPEAFF.

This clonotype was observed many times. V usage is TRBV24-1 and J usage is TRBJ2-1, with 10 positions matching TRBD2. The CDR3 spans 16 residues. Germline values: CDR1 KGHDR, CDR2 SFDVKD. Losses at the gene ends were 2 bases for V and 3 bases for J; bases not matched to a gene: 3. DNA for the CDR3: TGTGCCACCAGTGATTGGACTAGCGGAAACTACAATGAGCAGTTCTTC. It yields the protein CATSDWTSGNYNEQFF.

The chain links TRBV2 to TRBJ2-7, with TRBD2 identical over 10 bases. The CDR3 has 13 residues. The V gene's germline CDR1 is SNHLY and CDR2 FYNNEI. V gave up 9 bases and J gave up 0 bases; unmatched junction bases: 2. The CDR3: CARAGGSSYEQYF. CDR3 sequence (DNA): TGTGCCAGAGCGGGAGGGAGCTCCTACGAGCAGTACTTC.

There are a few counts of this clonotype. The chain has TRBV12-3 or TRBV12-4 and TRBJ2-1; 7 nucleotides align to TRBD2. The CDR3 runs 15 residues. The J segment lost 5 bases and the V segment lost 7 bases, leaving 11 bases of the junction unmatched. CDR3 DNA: TGTGCCAGCACCCATAGCGGGCTGATTAACAATGAGCAGTTCTTC. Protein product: CASTHSGLINNEQFF.

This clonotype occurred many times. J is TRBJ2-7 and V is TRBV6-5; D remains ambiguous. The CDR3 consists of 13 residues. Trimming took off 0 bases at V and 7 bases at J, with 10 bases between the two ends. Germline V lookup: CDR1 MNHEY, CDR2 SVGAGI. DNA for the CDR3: TGTGCCAGCAGTTACTCGGAGTACGATGAGCAGTACTTC. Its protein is CASSYSEYDEQYF.

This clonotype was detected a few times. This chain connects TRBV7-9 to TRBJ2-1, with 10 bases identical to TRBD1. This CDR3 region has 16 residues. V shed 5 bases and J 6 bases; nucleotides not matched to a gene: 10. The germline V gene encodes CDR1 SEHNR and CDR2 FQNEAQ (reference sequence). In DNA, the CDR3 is TGTGCCAGCAGCGGGACTCGACAGGGGGCAATCAATGAGCAGTTCTTC. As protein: CASSGTRQGAINEQFF.

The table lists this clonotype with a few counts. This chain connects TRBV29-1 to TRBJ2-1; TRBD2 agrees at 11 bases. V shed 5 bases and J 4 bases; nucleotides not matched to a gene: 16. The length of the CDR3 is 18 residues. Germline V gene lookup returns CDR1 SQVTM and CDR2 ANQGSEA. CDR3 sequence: CSVMFVAGGLADYNEQFF. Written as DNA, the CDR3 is TGCAGCGTTATGTTCGTAGCGGGGGGGCTCGCGGATTACAATGAGCAGTTCTTC.

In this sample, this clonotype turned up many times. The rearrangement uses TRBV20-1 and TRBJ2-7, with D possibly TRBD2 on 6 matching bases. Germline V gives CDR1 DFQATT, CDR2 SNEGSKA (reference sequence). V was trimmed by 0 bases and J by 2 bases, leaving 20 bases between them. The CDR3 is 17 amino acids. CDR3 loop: CSARDPELATFTYEQYF. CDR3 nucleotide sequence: TGCAGTGCTAGAGATCCGGAGCTAGCGACCTTCACCTACGAGCAGTACTTC.

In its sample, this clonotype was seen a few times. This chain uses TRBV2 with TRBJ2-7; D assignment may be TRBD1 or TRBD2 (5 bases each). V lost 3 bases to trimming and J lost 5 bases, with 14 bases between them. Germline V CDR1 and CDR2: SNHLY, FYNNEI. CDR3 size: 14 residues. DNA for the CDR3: TGTGCCAGCAGTGACAATCCCTCGGGGCACGAGCAGTACTTC. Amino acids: CASSDNPSGHEQYF. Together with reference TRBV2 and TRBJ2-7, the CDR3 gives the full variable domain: EPEVTQTPSHQVTQMGQEVILRCVPISNHLYFYWYRQILGQKVEFLVSFYNNEISEKSEIFDDQFSVERPDGSNFTLKIRSTKLEDSAMYFCASSDNPSGHEQYFGPGTRLTVT.

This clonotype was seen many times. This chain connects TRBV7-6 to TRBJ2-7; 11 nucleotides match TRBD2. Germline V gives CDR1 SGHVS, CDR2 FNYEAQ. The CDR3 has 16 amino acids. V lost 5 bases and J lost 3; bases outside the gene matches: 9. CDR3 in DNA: TGTGCCAGCAGCCAAAGTGCCCTAGCGGGAGGCTACGAGCAGTACTTC. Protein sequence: CASSQSALAGGYEQYF. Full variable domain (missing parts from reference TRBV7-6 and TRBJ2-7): GAGVSQSPRYKVTKRGQDVALRCDPISGHVSLYWYRQALGQGPEFLTYFNYEAQQDKSGLPNDRFSAERPEGSISTLTIQRTEQRDSAMYRCASSQSALAGGYEQYFGPGTRLTVT.

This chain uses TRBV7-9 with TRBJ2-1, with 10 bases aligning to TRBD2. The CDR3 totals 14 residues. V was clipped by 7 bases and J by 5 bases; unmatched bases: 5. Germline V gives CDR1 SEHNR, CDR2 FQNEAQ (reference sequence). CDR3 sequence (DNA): TGTGCCAGCATCGGGACTAGCGACAACAATGAGCAGTTCTTC. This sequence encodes CASIGTSDNNEQFF.

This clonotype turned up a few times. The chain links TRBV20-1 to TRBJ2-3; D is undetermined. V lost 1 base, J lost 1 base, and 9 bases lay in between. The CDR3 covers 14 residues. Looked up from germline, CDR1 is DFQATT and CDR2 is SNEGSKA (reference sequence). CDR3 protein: CSARGPIRTDTQYF. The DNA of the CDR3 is TGCAGTGCTAGAGGGCCCATCCGCACAGATACGCAGTATTTT.

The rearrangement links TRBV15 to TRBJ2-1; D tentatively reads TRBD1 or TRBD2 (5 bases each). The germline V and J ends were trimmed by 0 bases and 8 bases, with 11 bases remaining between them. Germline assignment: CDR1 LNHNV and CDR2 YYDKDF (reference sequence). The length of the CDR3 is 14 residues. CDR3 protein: CATSRDLGDDEQFF. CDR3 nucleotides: TGTGCCACCAGCAGAGATCTGGGGGACGATGAGCAGTTCTTC.

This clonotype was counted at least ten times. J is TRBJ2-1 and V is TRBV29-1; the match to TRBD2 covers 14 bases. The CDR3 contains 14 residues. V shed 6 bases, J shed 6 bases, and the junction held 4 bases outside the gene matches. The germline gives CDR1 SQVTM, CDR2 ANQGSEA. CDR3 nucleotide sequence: TGCAGCGTGGGACTAGCGGGAGCCTTCAATGAGCAGTTCTTC. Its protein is CSVGLAGAFNEQFF.

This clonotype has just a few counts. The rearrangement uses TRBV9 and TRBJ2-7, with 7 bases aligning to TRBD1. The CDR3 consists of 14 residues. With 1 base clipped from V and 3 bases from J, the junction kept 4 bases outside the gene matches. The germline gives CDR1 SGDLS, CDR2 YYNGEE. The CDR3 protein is CASSVTGAGYEQYF. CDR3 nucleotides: TGTGCCAGCAGCGTAACAGGGGCGGGCTACGAGCAGTACTTC.

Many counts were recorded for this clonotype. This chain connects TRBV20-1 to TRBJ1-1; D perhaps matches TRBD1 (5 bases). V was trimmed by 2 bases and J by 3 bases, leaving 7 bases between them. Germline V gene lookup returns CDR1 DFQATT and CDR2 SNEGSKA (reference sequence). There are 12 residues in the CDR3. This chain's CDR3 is CSARQGHTEAFF. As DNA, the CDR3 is TGCAGTGCTAGACAGGGCCACACTGAAGCTTTCTTT.

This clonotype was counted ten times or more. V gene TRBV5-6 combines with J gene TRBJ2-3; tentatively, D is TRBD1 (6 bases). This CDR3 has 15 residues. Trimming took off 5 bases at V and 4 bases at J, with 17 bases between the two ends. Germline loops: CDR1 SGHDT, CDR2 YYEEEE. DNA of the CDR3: TGTGCCAGCAGAGGGGGATTAAAAGTGGCAGATACGCAGTATTTT. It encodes CASRGGLKVADTQYF.

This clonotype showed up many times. The CDR3 DNA reads as TGCAGCGTTGCAGACGACAGGAATTTAGGGAATGAGCAGTTCTTC. Protein: CSVADDRNLGNEQFF. The rearrangement joins TRBV29-1 to TRBJ2-1; a possible D gene is TRBD1 (6 bases). Trimming left V 4 bases short and J 7 bases short, with 20 bases between. Germline V lookup: CDR1 SQVTM, CDR2 ANQGSEA. The CDR3 covers 15 residues.